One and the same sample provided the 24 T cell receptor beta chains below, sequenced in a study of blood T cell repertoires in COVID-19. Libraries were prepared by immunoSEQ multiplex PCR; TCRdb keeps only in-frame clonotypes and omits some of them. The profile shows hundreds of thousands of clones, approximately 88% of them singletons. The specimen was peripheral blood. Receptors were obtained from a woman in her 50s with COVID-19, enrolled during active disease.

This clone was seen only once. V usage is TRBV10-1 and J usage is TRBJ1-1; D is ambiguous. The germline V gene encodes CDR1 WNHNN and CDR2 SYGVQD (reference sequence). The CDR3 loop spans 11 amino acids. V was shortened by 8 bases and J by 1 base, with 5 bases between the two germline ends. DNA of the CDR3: TGCGCCAGCCCCCGGAACACTGAAGCTTTCTTT. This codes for CASPRNTEAFF.

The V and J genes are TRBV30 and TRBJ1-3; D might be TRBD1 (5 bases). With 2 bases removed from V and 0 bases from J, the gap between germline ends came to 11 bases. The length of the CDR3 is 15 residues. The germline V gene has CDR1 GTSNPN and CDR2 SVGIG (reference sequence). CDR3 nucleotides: TGTGCCTGGAGTCTAGGGGTCTACTCTGGAAACACCATATATTTT. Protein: CAWSLGVYSGNTIYF. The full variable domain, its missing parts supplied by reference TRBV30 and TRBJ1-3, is SQTIHQWPATLVQPVGSPLSLECTVEGTSNPNLYWYRQAAGRGLQLLFYSVGIGQISSEVPQNLSASRPQDRQFILSSKKLLLSDSGFYLCAWSLGVYSGNTIYFGEGSWLTVV.

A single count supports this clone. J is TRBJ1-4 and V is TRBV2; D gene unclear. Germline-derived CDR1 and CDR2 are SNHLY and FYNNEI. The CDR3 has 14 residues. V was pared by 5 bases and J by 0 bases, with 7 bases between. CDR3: CASSLYATNEKLFF. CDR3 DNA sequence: TGTGCCAGCAGTCTCTACGCAACTAATGAAAAACTGTTTTTT.

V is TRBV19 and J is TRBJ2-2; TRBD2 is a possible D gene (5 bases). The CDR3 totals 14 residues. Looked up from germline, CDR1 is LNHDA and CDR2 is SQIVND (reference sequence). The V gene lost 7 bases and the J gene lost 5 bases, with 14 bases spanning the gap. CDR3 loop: CASTGLQTTGELFF. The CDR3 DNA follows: TGTGCCAGTACCGGACTTCAGACTACCGGGGAGCTGTTTTTT. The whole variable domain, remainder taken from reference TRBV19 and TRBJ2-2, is DGGITQSPKYLFRKEGQNVTLSCEQNLNHDAMYWYRQDPGQGLRLIYYSQIVNDFQKGDIAEGYSVSREKKESFPLTVTSAQKNPTAFYLCASTGLQTTGELFFGEGSRLTVL.

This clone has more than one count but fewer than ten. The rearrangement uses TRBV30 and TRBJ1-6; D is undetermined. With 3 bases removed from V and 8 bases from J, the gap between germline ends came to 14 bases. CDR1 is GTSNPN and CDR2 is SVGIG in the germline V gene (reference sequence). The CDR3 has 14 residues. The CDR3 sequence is CAWSIGEEYSPLHF. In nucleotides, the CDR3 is TGTGCCTGGAGCATCGGGGAGGAATATTCACCCCTCCACTTT.

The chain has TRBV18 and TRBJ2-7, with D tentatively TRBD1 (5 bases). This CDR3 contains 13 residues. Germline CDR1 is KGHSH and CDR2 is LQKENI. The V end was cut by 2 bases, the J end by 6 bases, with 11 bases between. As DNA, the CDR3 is TGTGCCAGCTCACCAGGGCAGGGTGGCGAGCAGTACTTC. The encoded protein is CASSPGQGGEQYF.

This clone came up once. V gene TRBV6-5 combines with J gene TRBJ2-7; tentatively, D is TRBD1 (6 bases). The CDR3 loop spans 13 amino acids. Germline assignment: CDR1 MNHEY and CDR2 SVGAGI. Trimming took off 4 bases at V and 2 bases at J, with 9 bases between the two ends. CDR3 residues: CASSSGTPYEQYF. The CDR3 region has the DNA TGTGCCAGCAGTTCCGGGACACCCTACGAGCAGTACTTC.

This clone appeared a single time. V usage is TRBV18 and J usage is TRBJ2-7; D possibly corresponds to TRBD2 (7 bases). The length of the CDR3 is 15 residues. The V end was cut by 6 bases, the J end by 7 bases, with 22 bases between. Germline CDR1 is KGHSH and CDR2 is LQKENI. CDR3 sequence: CASSRTRGGAREQYF. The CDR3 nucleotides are TGTGCCAGCTCGCGAACTAGGGGGGGCGCCCGAGAGCAGTACTTC.

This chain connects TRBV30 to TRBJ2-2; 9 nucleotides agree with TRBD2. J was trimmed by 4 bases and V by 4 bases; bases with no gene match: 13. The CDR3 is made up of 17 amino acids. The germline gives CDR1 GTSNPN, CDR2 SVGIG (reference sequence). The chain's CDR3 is CAWMDPLRGGGTGELFF. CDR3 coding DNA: TGTGCCTGGATGGACCCCCTGCGGGGGGGCGGCACCGGGGAGCTGTTTTTT.

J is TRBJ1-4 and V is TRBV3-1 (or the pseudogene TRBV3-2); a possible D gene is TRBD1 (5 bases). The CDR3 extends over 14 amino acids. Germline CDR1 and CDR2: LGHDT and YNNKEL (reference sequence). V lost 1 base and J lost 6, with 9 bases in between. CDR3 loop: CASSQAGEDEKLFF. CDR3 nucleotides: TGTGCCAGCAGCCAAGCGGGGGAGGATGAAAAACTGTTTTTT.

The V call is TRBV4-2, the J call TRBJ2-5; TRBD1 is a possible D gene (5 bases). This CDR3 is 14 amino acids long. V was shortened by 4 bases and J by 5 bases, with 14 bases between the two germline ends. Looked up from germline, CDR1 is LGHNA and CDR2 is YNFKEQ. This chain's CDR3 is CASSPAMGQETQYF. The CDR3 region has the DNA TGTGCCAGCAGCCCAGCCATGGGGCAGGAGACCCAGTACTTC.

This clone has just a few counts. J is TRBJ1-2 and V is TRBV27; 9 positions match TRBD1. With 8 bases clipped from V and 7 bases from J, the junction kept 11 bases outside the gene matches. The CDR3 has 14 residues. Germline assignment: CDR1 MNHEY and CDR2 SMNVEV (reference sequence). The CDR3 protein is CASAFIQGAGGYTF. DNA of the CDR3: TGTGCCAGCGCTTTCATACAGGGGGCCGGTGGCTACACCTTC.

CDR3 coding DNA: TGTGCCAGCAGCTCGGACAGGTTTGACGAGCAGTTCTTC. Its translation: CASSSDRFDEQFF. This sequence joins TRBV7-2 and TRBJ2-1, with TRBD1 matching 7 bases. Germline V lookup: CDR1 SGHTA, CDR2 FQGNSA. The CDR3 is 13 amino acids. V lost 4 bases, J lost 10 bases, and 7 bases stayed unmatched.

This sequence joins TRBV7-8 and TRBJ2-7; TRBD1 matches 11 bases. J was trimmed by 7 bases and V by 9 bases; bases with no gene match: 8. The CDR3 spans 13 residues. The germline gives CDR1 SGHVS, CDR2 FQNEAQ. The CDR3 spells CASDRDRGGEQYF. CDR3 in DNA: TGTGCCAGTGACCGGGACAGGGGGGGTGAGCAGTACTTC.

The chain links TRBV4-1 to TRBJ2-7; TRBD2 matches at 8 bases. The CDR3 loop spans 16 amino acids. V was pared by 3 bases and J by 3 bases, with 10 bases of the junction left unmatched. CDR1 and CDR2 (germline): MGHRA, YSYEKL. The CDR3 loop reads CASSQGGTRSLYEQYF. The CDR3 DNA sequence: TGCGCCAGCAGCCAGGGGGGGACTAGATCGCTCTACGAGCAGTACTTC.

CDR3 DNA sequence: TGTGCCAGCAGCTTAACTGGGATCTTTGGCCTAGCGGGGCCCCTTAGCACAGATACGCAGTATTTT. Amino acid sequence: CASSLTGIFGLAGPLSTDTQYF. The V call is TRBV7-3, the J call TRBJ2-3, with TRBD2 matching 9 bases. The CDR3 contains 22 residues. V lost 0 bases, J lost 0 bases, and 19 bases stayed unmatched. Germline V gene data show CDR1 as SGHTA and CDR2 as FQGTGA. Looking up the rest from reference TRBV7-3 and TRBJ2-3 gives the full variable domain: GAGVSQTPSNKVTEKGKYVELRCDPISGHTALYWYRQSLGQGPEFLIYFQGTGAADDSGLPNDRFFAVRPEGSVSTLKIQRTERGDSAVYLCASSLTGIFGLAGPLSTDTQYFGPGTRLTVL.

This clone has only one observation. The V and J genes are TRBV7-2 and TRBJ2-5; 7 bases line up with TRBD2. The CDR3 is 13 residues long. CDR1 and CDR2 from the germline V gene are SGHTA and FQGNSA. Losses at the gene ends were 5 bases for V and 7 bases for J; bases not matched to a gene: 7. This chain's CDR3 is CASSTRGGATQYF. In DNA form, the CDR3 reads TGTGCCAGCAGCACAAGGGGAGGGGCGACCCAGTACTTC.

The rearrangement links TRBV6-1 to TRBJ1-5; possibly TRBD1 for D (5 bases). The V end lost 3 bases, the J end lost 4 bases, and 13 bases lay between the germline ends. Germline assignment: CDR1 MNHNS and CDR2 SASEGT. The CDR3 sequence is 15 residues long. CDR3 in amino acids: CASSEAGVRNQPQHF. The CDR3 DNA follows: TGTGCCAGCAGTGAGGCGGGGGTCCGGAATCAGCCCCAGCATTTT.

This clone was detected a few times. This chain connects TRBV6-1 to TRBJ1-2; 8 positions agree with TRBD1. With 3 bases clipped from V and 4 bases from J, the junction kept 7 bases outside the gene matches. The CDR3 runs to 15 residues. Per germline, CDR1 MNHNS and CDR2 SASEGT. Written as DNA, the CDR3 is TGTGCCAGCAGTGAGAGGGACAGGCGCTTCTATGGCTACACCTTC. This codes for CASSERDRRFYGYTF.

As DNA, the CDR3 is TGCGCCAGCAGCCCCACGGGGGTAGCCGGAAACACCATATATTTT. Translation gives CASSPTGVAGNTIYF. The chain joins TRBV5-1 to TRBJ1-3; D possibly corresponds to TRBD1 (5 bases). The germline V and J ends were trimmed by 4 bases and 4 bases, with 15 bases remaining between them. Per the germline V gene, CDR1 is SGHRS and CDR2 is YFSETQ. The CDR3 runs to 15 residues. The variable domain in full, with the rest retrieved from reference TRBV5-1 and TRBJ1-3, is KAGVTQTPRYLIKTRGQQVTLSCSPISGHRSVSWYQQTPGQGLQFLFEYFSETQRNKGNFPGRFSGRQFSNSRSEMNVSTLELGDSALYLCASSPTGVAGNTIYFGEGSWLTVV.

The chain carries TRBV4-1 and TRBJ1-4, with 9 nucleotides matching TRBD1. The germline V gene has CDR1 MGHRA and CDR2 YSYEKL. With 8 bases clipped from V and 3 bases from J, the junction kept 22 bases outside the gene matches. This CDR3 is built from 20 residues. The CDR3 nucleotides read TGCGCCAGCGGTGCTAAGGGAGGGACAGGGTTTCGGGGGGCTAATGAAAAACTGTTTTTT. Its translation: CASGAKGGTGFRGANEKLFF.

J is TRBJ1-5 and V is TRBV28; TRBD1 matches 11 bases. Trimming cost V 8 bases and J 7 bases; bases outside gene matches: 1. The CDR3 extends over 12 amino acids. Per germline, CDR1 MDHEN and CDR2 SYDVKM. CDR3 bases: TGTGCCAGCGGGACAGGGGGACAGCCCCAGCATTTT. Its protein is CASGTGGQPQHF. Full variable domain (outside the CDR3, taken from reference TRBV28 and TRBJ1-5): DVKVTQSSRYLVKRTGEKVFLECVQDMDHENMFWYRQDPGLGLRLIYFSYDVKMKEKGDIPEGYSVSREKKERFSLILESASTNQTSMYLCASGTGGQPQHFGDGTRLSIL.

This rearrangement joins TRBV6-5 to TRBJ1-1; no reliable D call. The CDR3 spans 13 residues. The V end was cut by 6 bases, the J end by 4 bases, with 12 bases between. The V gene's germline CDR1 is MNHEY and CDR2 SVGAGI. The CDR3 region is CASSRGSGTEAFF. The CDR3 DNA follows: TGTGCCAGCAGCCGGGGAAGCGGCACTGAAGCTTTCTTT.

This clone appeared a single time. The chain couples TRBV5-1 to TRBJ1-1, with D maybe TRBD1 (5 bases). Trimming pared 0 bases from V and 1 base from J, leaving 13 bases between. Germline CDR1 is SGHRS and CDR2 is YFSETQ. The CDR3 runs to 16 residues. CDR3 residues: CASSLAGPRGNTEAFF. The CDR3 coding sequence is TGCGCCAGCAGCTTGGCCGGGCCAAGGGGGAACACTGAAGCTTTCTTT.